This record covers a single T cell receptor beta chain. The source of the sample is a study of OX40 agonist ivuxolimab in advanced cancers. Study as a whole: The patients received ivuxolimab by intravenous route every 2 weeks at 0.01 to 10 mg/kg.

Trimming left V 3 bases short and J 9 bases short, with 13 bases between. The CDR3 is made up of 13 amino acids. From germline, CDR1 is SGHDT and CDR2 YYEEEE. TCRdb's copy holds only in-frame clones and misses some; the assay was immunoSEQ multiplex PCR. The table lists tens of thousands of clones, 91% of them singletons. Sample: CD4+ or CD8+ T cells sorted from blood, taken in a trial of the OX40 agonist ivuxolimab. The chain employs TRBV5-6 and TRBJ2-1; D gene ambiguous. This sequence originates from an adult with an advanced solid tumor such as melanoma, head and neck, liver or kidney cancer. In DNA form, the CDR3 reads TGTGCCAGCAGCTATACAGTTTATGTTGAGCAGTTCTTC. Its translation: CASSYTVYVEQFF.